A selection of T cell receptor beta chains follows, all from one sample in a study of blood T cell repertoires in COVID-19. Assay: immunoSEQ multiplex PCR; the TCRdb copy retains only in-frame clones and omits some. The table has 200,000 to 250,000 clones, roughly nine tenths seen once. Sequencing input: peripheral blood. The receptors come from a man between 25 and 39 years old with acute or convalescent COVID-19. The CDR3 runs from the conserved cysteine through the conserved F or W. Each record gives: CDR3 length, V gene, CDR3 protein.

15 TRBV5-1 CASSLGPEFYQPQHF
14 TRBV5-1 CASSQGQGNSPLHF
15 TRBV14 CASSQDLGGTDTQYF
17 TRBV11-3 CASSLGISGSRYNEQFF
13 TRBV12-3/TRBV12-4 CASSPDRAYEQYF
13 TRBV3-1/TRBV3-2 CASSLKNTGELFF
14 TRBV2 CASRTSGRRDEQFF
14 TRBV5-1 CASSLPRPPGELFF
14 TRBV5-1 CASSLAGGNEKLFF
17 TRBV6-6 CASSPGRRGAWNTEAFF
19 TRBV5-1 CASSLEGLDSTYGATEAFF
14 TRBV30 CAWTVGGRSYGYTF
18 TRBV2 CASGGDILAGGLADTQYF
15 TRBV2 CASQLDRRTNEKLFF
17 TRBV24-1 CATSETDRGFDNQPQHF
17 TRBV5-1 CASSPGTGGVGTGELFF